This is a list of T cell receptor beta chains from one sample in a study of T cell responses to AZD1222 COVID-19 vaccine. This table comes from immunoSEQ multiplex PCR, and its TCRdb copy is limited to in-frame clones, with some not included. This table holds 240,000 or so clones, 90% to 95% found once. Sequenced here: peripheral blood, sampled on day 0 of AZD1222 vaccination. The receptors were gathered from an adult in good health. Each CDR3 is given with its conserved first and last residue. The D gene is left open where the match is weak. Rows give clone size only sometimes, using once, few, many, or a class for an expanded clone.

>-|TRBJ1-6|TRBV5-1|-
TGCGCCAGCAACGAGGGGAGCACAAATTCACCCCTCCACTTT
CASNEGSTNSPLHF
>-|TRBJ2-1|TRBV7-9|-
TGTGCCAGCAGCCTATTACAATTGATAGGGGTTAACAATGAGCAGTTCTTC
CASSLLQLIGVNNEQFF
>-|TRBJ1-4|TRBV5-1|-
TGCGCCAGCAACTTAGGGTCAACTAATGAAAAACTGTTTTTT
CASNLGSTNEKLFF
>-|TRBJ2-7|TRBV19|-
TGTGCCAGTAGTCCGTCAGGGGTCCTCTACGAGCAGTACTTC
CASSPSGVLYEQYF
>-|TRBJ1-1|TRBV9|TRBD1
TGTGCCAGCAGCGTTGATCCCACCGGGACAGTGAACACTGAAGCTTTCTTT
CASSVDPTGTVNTEAFF
>-|TRBJ2-2|TRBV2|TRBD1
TGTGCCAGCAGGGAGACAGGGGACACCGGGGAGCTGTTTTTT
CASRETGDTGELFF
>few|TRBJ2-5|TRBV7-6|TRBD1
TGTGCCAGCAGCGTAGGGACAGGGGTCCAAGAGACCCAGTACTTC
CASSVGTGVQETQYF
>-|TRBJ2-1|TRBV10-3|TRBD1
TGTGCCATCAGTGACAGGGGGAAAATGAATGAGCAGTTCTTC
CAISDRGKMNEQFF
>-|TRBJ2-7|TRBV5-5|TRBD1
TGTGCCAGCAGATTCGACAGGGGGACGGGCGAGCAGTACTTC
CASRFDRGTGEQYF
>-|TRBJ2-1|TRBV10-3|-
TGTGCCATCAGTGAAGGGGACAATGAGCAGTTCTTC
CAISEGDNEQFF
>-|TRBJ2-2|TRBV5-1|-
TGCGCCAGCAGGGGGGCTACGAACACCGGGGAGCTGTTTTTT
CASRGATNTGELFF
>-|TRBJ2-1|TRBV5-4|-
TGTGCCAGCAGCTTTTGGCAGGGTAACAATGAGCAGTTCTTC
CASSFWQGNNEQFF
>-|TRBJ1-3|TRBV5-1|-
TGCGCCAGCAGCTTGCAGGGATCAGGAAACACCATATATTTT
CASSLQGSGNTIYF
>-|TRBJ2-5|TRBV7-9|-
TGTGCCAGCACCCGAGGGACAAACCAAGAGACCCAGTACTTC
CASTRGTNQETQYF
>-|TRBJ2-7|TRBV28|TRBD2
TGTGCCAGCAGTTTAGGACTAGGCTTAGACGAGCAGTACTTC
CASSLGLGLDEQYF
>-|TRBJ1-1|TRBV5-1|TRBD1
TGCGCCAGCAGCGTATCCGGGACAGGGGGCACTGAAGCTTTCTTT
CASSVSGTGGTEAFF
>-|TRBJ1-2|TRBV24-1|-
TGTGCCACCAGTGATTTTAAGGCTTCCTATGGCTACACCTTC
CATSDFKASYGYTF
>-|TRBJ2-5|TRBV11-2|-
TGTGCCAGCAGCGATCCGACACGTCAAGAGACCCAGTACTTC
CASSDPTRQETQYF